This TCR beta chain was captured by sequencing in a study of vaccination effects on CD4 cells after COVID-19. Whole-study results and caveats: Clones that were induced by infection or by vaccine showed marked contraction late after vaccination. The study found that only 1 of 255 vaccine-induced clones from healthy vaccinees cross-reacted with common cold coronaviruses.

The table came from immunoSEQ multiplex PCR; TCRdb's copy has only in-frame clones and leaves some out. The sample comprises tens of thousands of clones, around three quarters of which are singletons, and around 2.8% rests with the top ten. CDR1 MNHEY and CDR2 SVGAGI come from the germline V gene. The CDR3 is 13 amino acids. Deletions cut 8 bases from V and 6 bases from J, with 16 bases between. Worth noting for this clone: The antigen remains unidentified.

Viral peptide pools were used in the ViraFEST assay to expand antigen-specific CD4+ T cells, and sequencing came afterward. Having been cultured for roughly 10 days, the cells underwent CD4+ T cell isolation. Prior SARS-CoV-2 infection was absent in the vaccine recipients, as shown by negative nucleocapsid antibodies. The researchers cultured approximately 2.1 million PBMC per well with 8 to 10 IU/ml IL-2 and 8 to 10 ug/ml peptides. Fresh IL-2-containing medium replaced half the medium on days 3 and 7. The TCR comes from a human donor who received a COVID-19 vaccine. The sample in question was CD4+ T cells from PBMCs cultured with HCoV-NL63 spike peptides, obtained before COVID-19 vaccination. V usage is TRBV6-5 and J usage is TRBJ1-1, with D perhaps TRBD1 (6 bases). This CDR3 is CASGGRPSSEAFF. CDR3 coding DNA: TGTGCCAGCGGGGGCAGGCCGAGCTCTGAAGCTTTCTTT.